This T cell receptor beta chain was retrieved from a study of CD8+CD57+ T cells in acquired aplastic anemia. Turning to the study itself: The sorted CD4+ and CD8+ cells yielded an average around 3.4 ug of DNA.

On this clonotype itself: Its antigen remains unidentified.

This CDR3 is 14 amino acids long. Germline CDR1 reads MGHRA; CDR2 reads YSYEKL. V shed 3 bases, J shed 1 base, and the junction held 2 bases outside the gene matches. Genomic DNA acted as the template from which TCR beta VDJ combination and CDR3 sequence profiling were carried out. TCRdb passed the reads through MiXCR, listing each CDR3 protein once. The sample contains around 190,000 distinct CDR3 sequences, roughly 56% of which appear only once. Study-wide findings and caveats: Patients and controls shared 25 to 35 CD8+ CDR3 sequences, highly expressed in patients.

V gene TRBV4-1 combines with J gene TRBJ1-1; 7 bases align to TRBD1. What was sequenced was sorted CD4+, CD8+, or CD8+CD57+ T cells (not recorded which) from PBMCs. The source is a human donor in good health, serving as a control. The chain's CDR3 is CASSHNRGNTEAFF. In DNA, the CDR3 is TGCGCCAGCAGCCACAACAGGGGGAACACTGAAGCTTTCTTT.